The T cell receptor beta chain described here comes from a study of blood T cell repertoires in COVID-19 (dated by TCRdb to about 2020). Turning to the overall study: Recovered participants in ImmuneRACE Cohort 3 were defined by two consecutive negative NP/OP PCR tests, clearance by a healthcare professional, or resolution of symptoms. The repertoires were released in a freely available public database intended as a resource for research on the immune response to SARS-CoV-2. HLA class I and class II types, where available, came from metadata supplied by the sample provider rather than from assay-based typing. The material from the prospective study consisted of cDNA or gDNA derived from T cells, B-cell-depleted T cells, or PBMCs. Deeply sampled blood TCRbeta repertoires from subjects exposed to, actively infected with, or recovered from COVID-19 were included in the dataset. The samples were drawn from the first 160 participants of the ongoing ImmuneRACE study and from 1,200 or so subjects provided by 6 global collaborators. Samples from collaborators originated in the United States, Italy and Spain and spanned both the acute and convalescent phases of COVID-19. Nearly every sample came with metadata listing a de-identified subject ID, COVID-19 status, age in years and sex. The paper's findings and limits, for the study overall: How much clinical and demographic metadata was included differed by source and by participant, and the metadata was provided uncurated.

TCRbeta CDR3 regions were amplified from genomic DNA by means of the immunoSEQ Assay, a bias-controlled multiplex PCR. Per the source publication's procedure: The number of nucleated cells in each sample was estimated from the amplification of reference gene primers within the assay. Sequence reads were collapsed and filtered to measure the absolute abundance of every unique TCRbeta CDR3 rearrangement. For each sample, productive Simpson clonality was calculated as the square root of Simpson's diversity index across productive rearrangements. The clones in this table, taken by TCRdb from immuneACCESS, are in-frame only. Not every clone is retained; where verified, under half of the shortfall comes from an unresolved V gene, and the cause of the rest is unknown. V, J and clone size are those of that table, while D and trimming were read from the DNA. The sample yields under 200,000 clones; around 79% were counted once. The ten largest account for over 15% of the sample.

To note about this clone: The antigen this receptor binds is unknown. The sample holds no much larger clone one base away, and base qualities are not on file.

Participants in the prospective study were aged roughly 18 to 95 years, lived in about two dozen United States geographic areas, and enrolled through a virtual design. In the prospective study, cohorts were assigned on the basis of participant-reported clinical history obtained from a screening survey and a study questionnaire. Mobile phlebotomists in the prospective study collected whole blood, serum and a nasopharyngeal or oropharyngeal swab from every participant. Over an approximately 2-month period, participants in the prospective study had the option of providing additional blood draws and questionnaires. Before DNA extraction, blood samples from the prospective study were shipped at room temperature or frozen. V is pared back by 1 base and J by 2 bases, with 8 bases lying between the germline termini. The germline V gene (reference sequence) provides CDR1 SEHNR and CDR2 FQNEAQ. CDR3 length: 14 amino acids, cysteine to phenylalanine. Only the CDR3 region is kept as DNA, spanning 42 bases read in frame from base 1.

Source material: PBMCs or T cells enriched from blood (not recorded which). The TCR was taken from a woman in her 70s in a cohort exposed to, infected with or recovered from COVID-19 (not recorded which). The chain is assembled from TRBV7-9 and TRBJ1-2; the D gene cannot be resolved reliably. The CDR3: CASSLDGGNYGYTF. The nucleotides read TGTGCCAGCAGCTTAGATGGAGGGAACTATGGCTACACCTTC.